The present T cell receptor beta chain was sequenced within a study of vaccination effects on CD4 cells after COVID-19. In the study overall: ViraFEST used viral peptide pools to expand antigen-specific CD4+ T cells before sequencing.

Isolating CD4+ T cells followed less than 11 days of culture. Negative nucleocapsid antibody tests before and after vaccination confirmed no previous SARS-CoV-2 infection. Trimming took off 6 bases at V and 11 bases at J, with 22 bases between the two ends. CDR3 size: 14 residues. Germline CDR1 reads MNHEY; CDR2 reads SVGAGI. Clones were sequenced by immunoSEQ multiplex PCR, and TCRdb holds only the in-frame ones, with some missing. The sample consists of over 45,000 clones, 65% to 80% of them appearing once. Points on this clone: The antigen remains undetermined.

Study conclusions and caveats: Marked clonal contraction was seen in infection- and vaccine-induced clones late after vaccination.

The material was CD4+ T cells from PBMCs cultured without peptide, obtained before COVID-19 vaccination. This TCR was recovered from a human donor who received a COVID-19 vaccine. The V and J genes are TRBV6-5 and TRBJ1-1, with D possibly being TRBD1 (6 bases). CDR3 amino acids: CASRTFGGAGGAFF. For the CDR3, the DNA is TGTGCCAGCAGGACCTTCGGGGGCGCAGGTGGGGCTTTCTTT.